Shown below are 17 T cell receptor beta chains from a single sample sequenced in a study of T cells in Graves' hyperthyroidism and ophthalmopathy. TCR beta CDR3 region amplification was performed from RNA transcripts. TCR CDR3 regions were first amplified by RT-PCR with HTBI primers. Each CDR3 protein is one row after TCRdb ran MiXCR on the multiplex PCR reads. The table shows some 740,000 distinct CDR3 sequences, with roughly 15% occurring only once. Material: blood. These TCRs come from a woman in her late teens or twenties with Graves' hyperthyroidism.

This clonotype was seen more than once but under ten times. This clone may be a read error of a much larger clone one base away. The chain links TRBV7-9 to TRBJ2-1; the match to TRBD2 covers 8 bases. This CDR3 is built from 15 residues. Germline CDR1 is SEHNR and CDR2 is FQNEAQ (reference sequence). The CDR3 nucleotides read TGTGCCCGCAGCCCGAGCGGGAGTAATTACAATGAGCAGTTCTTC. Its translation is CARSPSGSNYNEQFF.

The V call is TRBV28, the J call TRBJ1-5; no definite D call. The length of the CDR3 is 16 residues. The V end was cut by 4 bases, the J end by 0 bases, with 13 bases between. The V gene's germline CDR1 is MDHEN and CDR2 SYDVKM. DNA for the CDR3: TGTGCCAGCAGTTCTATTAGACGGTATAGCAATCAGCCCCAGCATTTT. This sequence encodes CASSSIRRYSNQPQHF.

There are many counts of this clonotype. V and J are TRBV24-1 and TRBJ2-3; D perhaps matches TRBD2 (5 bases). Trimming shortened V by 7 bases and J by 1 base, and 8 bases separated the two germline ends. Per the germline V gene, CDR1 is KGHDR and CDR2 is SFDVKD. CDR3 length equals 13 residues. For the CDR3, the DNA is TGTGCCACCAGGGCGGGCGGCACAGATACGCAGTATTTT. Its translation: CATRAGGTDTQYF.

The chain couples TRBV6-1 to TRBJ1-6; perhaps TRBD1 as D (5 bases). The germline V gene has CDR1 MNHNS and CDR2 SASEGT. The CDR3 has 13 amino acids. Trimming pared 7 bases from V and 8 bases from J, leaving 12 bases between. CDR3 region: CASTSKGDSPLHF. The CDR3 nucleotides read TGTGCCAGCACTAGTAAAGGGGATTCACCCCTCCACTTT.

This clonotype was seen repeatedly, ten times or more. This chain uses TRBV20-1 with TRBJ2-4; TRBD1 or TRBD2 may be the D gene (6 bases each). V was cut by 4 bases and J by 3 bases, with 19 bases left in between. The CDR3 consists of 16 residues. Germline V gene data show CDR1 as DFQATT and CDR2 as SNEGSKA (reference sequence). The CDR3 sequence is CSAKVLGGGGKNIQYF. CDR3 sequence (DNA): TGCAGTGCTAAAGTGTTAGGGGGAGGTGGCAAAAACATTCAGTACTTC.

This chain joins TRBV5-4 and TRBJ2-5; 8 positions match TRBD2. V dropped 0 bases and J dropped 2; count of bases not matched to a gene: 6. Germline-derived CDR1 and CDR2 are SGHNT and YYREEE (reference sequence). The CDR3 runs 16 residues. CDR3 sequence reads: CASSLGWSSGQETQYF. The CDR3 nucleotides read TGTGCCAGCAGCTTGGGGTGGTCTAGCGGGCAAGAGACCCAGTACTTC.

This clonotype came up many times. As DNA, the CDR3 is TGTGCCAGCAGCTTGGACGCCGAAGATGAGCAGTTCTTC. This gives the protein CASSLDAEDEQFF. The J gene is TRBJ2-1, the V gene TRBV11-2, with D unresolved. The germline gives CDR1 SGHAT, CDR2 FQNNGV. V shed 3 bases and J shed 8 bases, with 11 bases lying between them. CDR3 size: 13 residues.

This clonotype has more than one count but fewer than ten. DNA for the CDR3: TGTGCCAGCAGCCTAACTTATAGTCGGGAAGGGCCTGAAGCTTTCTTT. Its translation is CASSLTYSREGPEAFF. The chain carries TRBV7-8 and TRBJ1-1; D unclear. The CDR3 runs 16 residues. V gave up 5 bases and J gave up 6 bases, with 22 bases separating them. Germline assignment: CDR1 SGHVS and CDR2 FQNEAQ.

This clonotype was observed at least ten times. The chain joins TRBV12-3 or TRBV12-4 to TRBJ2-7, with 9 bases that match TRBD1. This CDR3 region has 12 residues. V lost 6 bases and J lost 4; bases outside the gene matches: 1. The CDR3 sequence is CASRTGGYEQYF. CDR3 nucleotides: TGTGCCAGCAGGACAGGGGGGTACGAGCAGTACTTC.

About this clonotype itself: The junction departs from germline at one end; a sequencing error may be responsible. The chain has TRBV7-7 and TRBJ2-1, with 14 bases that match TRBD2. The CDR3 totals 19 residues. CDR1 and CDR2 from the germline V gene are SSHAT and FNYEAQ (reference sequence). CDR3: CASSLSGTSGRSSYNEQFF. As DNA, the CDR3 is TGTGCTAGCAGCCTCTCCGGGACTAGCGGGAGAAGTTCCTACAATGAGCAGTTCTTC.

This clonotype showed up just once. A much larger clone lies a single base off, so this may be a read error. The CDR3 DNA reads as TGTGCCAGCAGCTCCCCTCGAGAGACTAGCGGGAGGGCCAAGGGAGCGAATGAGCAGTACTTC. Amino acids: CASSSPRETSGRAKGANEQYF. The chain carries TRBV11-1 and TRBJ2-1, with 14 bases fitting TRBD2. The J call may be in error: the DNA end matches TRBJ2-7 better. Germline V lookup: CDR1 SGHAT, CDR2 FQDESV (reference sequence). The CDR3 extends over 21 amino acids.

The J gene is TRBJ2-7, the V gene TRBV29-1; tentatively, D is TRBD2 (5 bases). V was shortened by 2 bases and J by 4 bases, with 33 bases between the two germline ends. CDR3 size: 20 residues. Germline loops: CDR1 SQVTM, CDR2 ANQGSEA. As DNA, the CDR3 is TGCAGCGTTGAACCTCGACTAAGGAATCGCCGGTTGTCATACCCTTACGAGCAGTACTTC. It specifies CSVEPRLRNRRLSYPYEQYF.

The chain's CDR3 is CSVREGAKNIQYF. In DNA form, the CDR3 reads TGCAGCGTCCGTGAGGGGGCCAAAAACATTCAGTACTTC. The V and J genes are TRBV29-1 and TRBJ2-4; the D call may be TRBD1 or TRBD2 (5 bases each). The V and J ends lost 6 bases and 1 base respectively, with 10 bases between them. There are 13 residues in the CDR3. Germline loops: CDR1 SQVTM, CDR2 ANQGSEA.

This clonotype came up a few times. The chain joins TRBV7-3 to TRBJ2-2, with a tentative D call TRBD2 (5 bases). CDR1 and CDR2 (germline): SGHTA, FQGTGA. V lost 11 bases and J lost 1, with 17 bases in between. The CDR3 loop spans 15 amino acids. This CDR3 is CARLTQGGNTGELFF. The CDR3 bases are TGTGCCCGACTGACTCAAGGAGGGAACACCGGGGAGCTGTTTTTT.

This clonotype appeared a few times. The CDR3 DNA is TGCGCCAGCATGGAGGGAGGGACAAACATTCAGTACTTC. It is translated as CASMEGGTNIQYF. The chain links TRBV5-1 to TRBJ2-4, with 7 bases aligning to TRBD2. Per germline, CDR1 SGHRS and CDR2 YFSETQ. V trimming: 6 bases; J trimming: 6 bases; junction bases outside the gene matches: 6. This CDR3 is 13 amino acids long.

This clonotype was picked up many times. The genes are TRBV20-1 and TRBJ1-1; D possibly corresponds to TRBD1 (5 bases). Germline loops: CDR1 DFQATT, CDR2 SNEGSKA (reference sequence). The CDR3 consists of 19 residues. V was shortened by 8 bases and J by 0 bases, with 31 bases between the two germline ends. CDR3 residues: CSKSDRALRTGLMNTEAFF. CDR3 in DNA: TGCAGTAAATCCGATAGGGCGCTACGTACAGGACTCATGAACACTGAAGCTTTCTTT.

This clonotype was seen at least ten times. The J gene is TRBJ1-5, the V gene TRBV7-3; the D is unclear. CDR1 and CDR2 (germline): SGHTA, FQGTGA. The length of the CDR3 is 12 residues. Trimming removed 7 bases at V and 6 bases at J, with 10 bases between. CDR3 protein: CASTPHVQPQHF. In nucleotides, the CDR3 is TGTGCCAGCACTCCGCATGTTCAGCCCCAGCATTTT.